This entry describes one T cell receptor (beta chain). Antigen unknown. The CDR3 has 15 amino acids. Germline V gene sequence: CDR1 LGHNA, CDR2 YSLEER. One entry per CDR3 protein, without DNA, is what TCRdb gives after re-calling the 5' RACE reads. This sample contains about 170,000 distinct CDR3 sequences. These data come from a study of monozygotic twins with inflammatory bowel disease. Study-wide findings and caveats: Twins with IBD were found to have lower TCRbeta diversity (inverse Simpson) than healthy co-twins.

Sequenced material: blood. This chain connects TRBV4-3 to TRBJ2-3. This sequence was found in a human donor with ulcerative colitis or Crohn's disease, or a healthy co-twin of an affected twin (not recorded which). The CDR3 loop is CASSQEGKLTDTQYF.